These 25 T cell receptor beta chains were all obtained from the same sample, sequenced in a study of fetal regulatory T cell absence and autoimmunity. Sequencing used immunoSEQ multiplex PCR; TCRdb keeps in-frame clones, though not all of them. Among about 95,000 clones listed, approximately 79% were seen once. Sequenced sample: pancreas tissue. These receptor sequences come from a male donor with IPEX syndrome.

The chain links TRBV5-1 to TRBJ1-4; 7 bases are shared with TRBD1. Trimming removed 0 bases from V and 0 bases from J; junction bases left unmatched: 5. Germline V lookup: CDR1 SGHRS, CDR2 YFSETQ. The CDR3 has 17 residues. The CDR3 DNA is TGCGCCAGCAGCTTGGGTGGGGGGACAGCAACTAATGAAAAACTGTTTTTT. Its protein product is CASSLGGGTATNEKLFF.

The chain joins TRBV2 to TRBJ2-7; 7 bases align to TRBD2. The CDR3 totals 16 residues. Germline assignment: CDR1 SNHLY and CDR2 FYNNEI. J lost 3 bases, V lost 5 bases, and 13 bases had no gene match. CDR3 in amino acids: CASSKRLAPTHYEQYF. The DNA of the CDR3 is TGTGCCAGCAGTAAGCGACTAGCCCCGACCCACTACGAGCAGTACTTC.

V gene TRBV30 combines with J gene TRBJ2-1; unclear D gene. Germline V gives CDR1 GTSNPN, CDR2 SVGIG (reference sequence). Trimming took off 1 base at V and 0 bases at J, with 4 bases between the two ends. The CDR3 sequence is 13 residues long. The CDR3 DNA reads TGTGCCTGGAGTGGCGGCTCCTACAATGAGCAGTTCTTC. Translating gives CAWSGGSYNEQFF.

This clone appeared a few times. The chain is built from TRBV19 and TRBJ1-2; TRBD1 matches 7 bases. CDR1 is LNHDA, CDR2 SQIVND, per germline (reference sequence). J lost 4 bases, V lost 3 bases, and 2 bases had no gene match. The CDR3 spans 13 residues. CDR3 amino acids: CASSMTGFYGYTF. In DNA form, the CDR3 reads TGTGCCAGTAGTATGACAGGGTTCTATGGCTACACCTTC.

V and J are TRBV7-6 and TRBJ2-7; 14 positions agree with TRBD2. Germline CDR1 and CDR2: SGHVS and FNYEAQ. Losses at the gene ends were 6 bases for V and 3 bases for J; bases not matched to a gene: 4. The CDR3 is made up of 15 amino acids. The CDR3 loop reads CASSRTSGGYYEQYF. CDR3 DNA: TGTGCCAGCAGTCGGACTAGCGGGGGGTACTACGAGCAGTACTTC.

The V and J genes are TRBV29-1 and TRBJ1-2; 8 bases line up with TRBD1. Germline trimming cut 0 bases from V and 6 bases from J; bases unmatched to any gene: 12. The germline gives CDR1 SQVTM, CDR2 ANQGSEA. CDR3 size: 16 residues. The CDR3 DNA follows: TGCAGCGTTGAAGACGTGGGTACAGGGGGTAAACATGGCTACACCTTC. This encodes CSVEDVGTGGKHGYTF.

The CDR3 is CASSFRTSSYEQYF. The CDR3 DNA reads as TGTGCCAGCAGCTTTCGGACTAGCTCCTACGAGCAGTACTTC. The chain links TRBV7-8 to TRBJ2-7; 7 nucleotides line up with TRBD2. Germline values: CDR1 SGHVS, CDR2 FQNEAQ. There are 14 residues in the CDR3. Unmatched junction bases numbered 2, after V lost 3 bases and J lost 0 bases.

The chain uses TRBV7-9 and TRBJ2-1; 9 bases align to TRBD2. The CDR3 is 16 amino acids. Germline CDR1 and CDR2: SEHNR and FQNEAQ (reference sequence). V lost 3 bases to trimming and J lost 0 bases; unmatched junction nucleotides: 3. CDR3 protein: CASSFRRGGSYNEQFF. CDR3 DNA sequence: TGTGCCAGCAGCTTTAGGCGGGGGGGCTCCTACAATGAGCAGTTCTTC. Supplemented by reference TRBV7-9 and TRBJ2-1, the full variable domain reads DTGVSQNPRHKITKRGQNVTFRCDPISEHNRLYWYRQTLGQGPEFLTYFQNEAQLEKSRLLSDRFSAERPKGSFSTLEIQRTEQGDSAMYLCASSFRRGGSYNEQFFGPGTRLTVL.

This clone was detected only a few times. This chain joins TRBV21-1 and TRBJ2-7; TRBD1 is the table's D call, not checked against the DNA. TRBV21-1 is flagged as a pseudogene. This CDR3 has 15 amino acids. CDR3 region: CASSIPWTGRGEQYF. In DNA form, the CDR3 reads TGTGCCAGCAGCATCCCCTGGACAGGGAGGGGCGAGCAGTACTTC.

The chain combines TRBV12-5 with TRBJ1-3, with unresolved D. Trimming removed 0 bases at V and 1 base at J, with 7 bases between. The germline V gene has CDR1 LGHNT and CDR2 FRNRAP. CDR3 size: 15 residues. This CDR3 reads CASGLVTPSGNTIYF. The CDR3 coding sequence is TGTGCTAGTGGTTTGGTAACACCTTCTGGAAACACCATATATTTT.

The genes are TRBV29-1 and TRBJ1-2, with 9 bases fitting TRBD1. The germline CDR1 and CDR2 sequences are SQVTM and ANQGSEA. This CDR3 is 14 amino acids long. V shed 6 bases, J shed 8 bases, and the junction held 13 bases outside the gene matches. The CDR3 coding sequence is TGCAGCGTACATCCGGGACAGGGCGGAGGAGGCTACACCTTC. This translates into CSVHPGQGGGGYTF.

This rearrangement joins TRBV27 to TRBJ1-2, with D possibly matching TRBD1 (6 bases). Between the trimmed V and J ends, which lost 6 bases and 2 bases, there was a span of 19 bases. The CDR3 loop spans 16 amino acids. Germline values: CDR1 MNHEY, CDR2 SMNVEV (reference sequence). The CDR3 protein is CASSSLLTGQNYGYTF. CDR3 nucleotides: TGTGCCAGCAGCTCGTTGCTGACAGGACAGAACTATGGCTACACCTTC.

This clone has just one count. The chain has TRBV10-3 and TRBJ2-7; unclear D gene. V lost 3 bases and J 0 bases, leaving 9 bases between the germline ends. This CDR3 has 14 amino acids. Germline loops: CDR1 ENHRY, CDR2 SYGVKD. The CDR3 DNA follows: TGTGCCATCAGTGACCCAGGATCCTCCTACGAGCAGTACTTC. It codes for CAISDPGSSYEQYF.

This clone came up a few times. The CDR3 nucleotides read TGTGCCAGCAATCTAGGACAGGGCCCCTACGAGCAGTACTTC. Its translation: CASNLGQGPYEQYF. The J gene is TRBJ2-7, the V gene TRBV2, with TRBD1 identical over 8 bases. The CDR3 spans 14 residues. The V and J ends lost 7 bases and 2 bases, in that order; junction bases with no gene match: 7. In germline, CDR1 is SNHLY, CDR2 FYNNEI.

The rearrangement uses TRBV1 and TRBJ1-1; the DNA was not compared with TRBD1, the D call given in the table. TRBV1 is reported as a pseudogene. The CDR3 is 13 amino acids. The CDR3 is CTSSSTGNTEAFF. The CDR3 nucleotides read TGCACCAGCAGTTCTACAGGGAACACTGAAGCTTTCTTT.

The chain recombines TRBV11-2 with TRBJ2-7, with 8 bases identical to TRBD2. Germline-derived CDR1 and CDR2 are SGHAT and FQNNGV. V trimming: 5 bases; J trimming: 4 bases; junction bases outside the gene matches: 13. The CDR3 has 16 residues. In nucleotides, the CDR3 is TGTGCCAGCAGCACTAGTGTGGCGGGGGGCCGTTACGAGCAGTACTTC. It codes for CASSTSVAGGRYEQYF.

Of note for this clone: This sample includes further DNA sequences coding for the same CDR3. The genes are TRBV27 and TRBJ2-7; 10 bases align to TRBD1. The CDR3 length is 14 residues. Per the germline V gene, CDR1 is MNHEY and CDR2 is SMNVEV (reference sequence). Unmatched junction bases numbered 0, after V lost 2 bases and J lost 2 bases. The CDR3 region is CASSLGTGAYEQYF. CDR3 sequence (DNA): TGTGCCAGCAGTTTAGGGACAGGGGCCTACGAGCAGTACTTC.

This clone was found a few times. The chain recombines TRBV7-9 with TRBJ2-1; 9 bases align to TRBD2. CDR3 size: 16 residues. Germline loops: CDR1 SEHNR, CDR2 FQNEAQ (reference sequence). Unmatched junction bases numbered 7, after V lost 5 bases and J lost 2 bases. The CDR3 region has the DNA TGTGCCAGCAGCCAGTCTGCGGGGGGGCCCTACAATGAGCAGTTCTTC. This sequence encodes CASSQSAGGPYNEQFF.

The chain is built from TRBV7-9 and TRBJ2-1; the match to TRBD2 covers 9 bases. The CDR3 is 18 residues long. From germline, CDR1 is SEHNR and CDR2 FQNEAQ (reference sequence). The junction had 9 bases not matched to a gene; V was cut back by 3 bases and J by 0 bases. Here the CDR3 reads CASSLPAGGTPSYNEQFF. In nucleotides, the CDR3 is TGTGCCAGCAGCTTGCCAGCGGGGGGAACCCCCTCCTACAATGAGCAGTTCTTC.

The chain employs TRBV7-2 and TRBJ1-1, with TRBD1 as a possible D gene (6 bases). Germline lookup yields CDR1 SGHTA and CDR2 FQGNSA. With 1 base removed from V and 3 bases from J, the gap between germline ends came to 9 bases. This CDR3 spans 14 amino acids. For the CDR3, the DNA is TGTGCCAGCAGCTTAGAGGGGGGTGACACTGAAGCTTTCTTT. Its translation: CASSLEGGDTEAFF.

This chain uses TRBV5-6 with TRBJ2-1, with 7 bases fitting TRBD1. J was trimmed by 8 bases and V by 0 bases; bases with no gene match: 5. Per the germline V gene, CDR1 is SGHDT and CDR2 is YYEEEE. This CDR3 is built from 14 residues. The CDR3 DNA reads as TGTGCCAGCAGCTTGGGGACAGGCCGGGATGAGCAGTTCTTC. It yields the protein CASSLGTGRDEQFF.

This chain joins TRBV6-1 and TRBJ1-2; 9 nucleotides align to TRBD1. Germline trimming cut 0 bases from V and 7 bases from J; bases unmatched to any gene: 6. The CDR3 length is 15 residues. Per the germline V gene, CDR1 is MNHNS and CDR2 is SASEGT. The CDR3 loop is CASSEAPGQGAGYTF. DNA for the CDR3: TGTGCCAGCAGTGAAGCGCCGGGACAGGGAGCTGGCTACACCTTC.

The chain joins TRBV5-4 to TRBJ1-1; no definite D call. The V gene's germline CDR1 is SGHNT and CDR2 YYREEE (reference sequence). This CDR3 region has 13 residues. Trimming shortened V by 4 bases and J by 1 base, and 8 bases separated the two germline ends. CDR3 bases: TGTGCCAGCAGCGGGCCACCGAACACTGAAGCTTTCTTT. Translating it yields CASSGPPNTEAFF.

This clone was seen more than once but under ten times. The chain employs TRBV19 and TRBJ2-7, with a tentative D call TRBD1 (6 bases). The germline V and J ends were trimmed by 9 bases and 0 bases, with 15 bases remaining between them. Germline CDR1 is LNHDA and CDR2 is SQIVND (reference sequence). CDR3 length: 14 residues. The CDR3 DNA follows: TGTGCCAGCCAATCACAGGGATCCTCCTACGAGCAGTACTTC. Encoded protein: CASQSQGSSYEQYF.

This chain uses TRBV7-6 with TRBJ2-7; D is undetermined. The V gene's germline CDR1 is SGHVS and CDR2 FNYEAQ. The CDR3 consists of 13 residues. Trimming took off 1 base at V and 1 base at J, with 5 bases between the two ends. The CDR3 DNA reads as TGTGCCAGCAGCTTAGACGGATCCTACGAGCAGTACTTC. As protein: CASSLDGSYEQYF.